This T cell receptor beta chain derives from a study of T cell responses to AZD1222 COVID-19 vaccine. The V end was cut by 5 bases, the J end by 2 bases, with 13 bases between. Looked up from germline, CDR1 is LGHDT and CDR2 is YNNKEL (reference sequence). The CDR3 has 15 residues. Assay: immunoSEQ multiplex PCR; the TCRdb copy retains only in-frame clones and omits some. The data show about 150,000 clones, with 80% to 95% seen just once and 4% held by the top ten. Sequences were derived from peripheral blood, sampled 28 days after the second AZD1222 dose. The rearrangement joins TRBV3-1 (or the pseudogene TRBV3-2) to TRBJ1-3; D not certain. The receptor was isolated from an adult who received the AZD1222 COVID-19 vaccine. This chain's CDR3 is CASSWTGIPGNTIYF. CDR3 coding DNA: TGTGCCAGCAGCTGGACGGGCATCCCTGGAAACACCATATATTTT.